This T cell receptor beta chain was identified during a study of T-cell memory formation after mild COVID-19. Study overall: Each donor largely had its own TCR clusters. Study results and caveats: CD4+ contracting clones were found mainly in CM and EM, and CD8+ ones in EMRA. Later expanders leaned CD4+, whereas clones that contracted between day 15 and 85 were balanced CD4/CD8.

As for this clonotype: The antigen is not known. One junction end disagrees with the germline gene, perhaps due to a read error.

Each CDR3 protein gets one entry after TCRdb re-called the 5' RACE reads with MiXCR. The sample contains approximately 350,000 distinct CDR3 sequences, approximately 15% of which appear only once. Germline loops: CDR1 LNHNV, CDR2 YYDKDF (reference sequence). CDR3 length: 14 amino acids. This TCR was sampled from a man younger than 35 who had mild COVID-19 (a few samples of this study predate the infection). Cell type and time point are not known. Sequences were obtained from PBMCs or a T cell subset sorted from them (not recorded which). The rearrangement uses TRBV15 and TRBJ2-1, with a weak D call TRBD1 (5 bases). CDR3 in amino acids: CANSRVGHGNEQFF. DNA of the CDR3: TGTGCCAACAGCAGAGTTGGACACGGCAATGAGCAGTTCTTC. The variable domain in full, with the rest retrieved from reference TRBV15 and TRBJ2-1, is DAMVIQNPRYQVTQFGKPVTLSCSQTLNHNVMYWYQQKSSQAPKLLFHYYDKDFNNEADTPDNFQSRRPNTSFCFLDIRSPGLGDTAMYLCANSRVGHGNEQFFGPGTRLTVL.